What follows are 25 T cell receptor beta chains derived from one specimen sequenced in a study of blood T cells in healthy people across ages. Primers used in a second PCR of roughly 6 to 11 cycles were a sample-barcoded 5' primer and a J-beta primer mix. One entry per CDR3 protein, called by TCRdb with MiXCR from the 5' RACE reads. The profile shows about 940,000 distinct CDR3 sequences, 40% to 60% of them singletons. The sequenced sample consisted of blood. The source is a man aged 30 to 39 in good health.

In its sample, this clonotype was seen many times. The chain carries TRBV7-2 and TRBJ2-3, with D possibly matching TRBD2 (5 bases). Germline lookup yields CDR1 SGHTA and CDR2 FQGNSA. V was trimmed by 5 bases and J by 3 bases, leaving 12 bases between them. This CDR3 contains 14 residues. CDR3 sequence: CASSLPRLTDTQYF. CDR3 sequence (DNA): TGTGCCAGCAGCCTTCCCCGACTAACAGATACGCAGTATTTT.

The count of this clonotype is one. This chain connects TRBV5-5 to TRBJ2-7; 7 positions match TRBD1. Germline V CDR1 and CDR2: SGHKS, YYEKEE (reference sequence). The J segment lost 0 bases and the V segment lost 4 bases, leaving 7 bases of the junction unmatched. The CDR3 has 15 amino acids. This CDR3 is CASSESGQSSYEQYF. In DNA form, the CDR3 reads TGTGCCAGCAGCGAATCGGGACAGAGCTCCTACGAGCAGTACTTC.

The rearrangement uses TRBV5-1 and TRBJ2-7, with TRBD1 matching 8 bases. Trimming at V came to 7 bases and at J to 1 base, leaving 13 bases not matched to a gene. There are 16 residues in the CDR3. Germline CDR1 and CDR2: SGHRS and YFSETQ. In nucleotides, the CDR3 is TGCGCCAGCTCAAAAACCGGAACAGGGGGATCCTACGAGCAGTACTTC. Translating it yields CASSKTGTGGSYEQYF.

Only a few counts were recorded for this clonotype. This chain joins TRBV20-1 and TRBJ2-1, with D unresolved. The V end lost 1 base, the J end lost 6 bases, and 13 bases lay between the germline ends. Per the germline V gene, CDR1 is DFQATT and CDR2 is SNEGSKA (reference sequence). This CDR3 contains 14 residues. The CDR3 sequence: CSARALRSLNEQFF. Here the CDR3 DNA reads TGCAGTGCTAGAGCCCTGCGGTCCCTCAATGAGCAGTTCTTC.

V is TRBV6-2 or TRBV6-3 and J is TRBJ1-1; D not resolved. V lost 6 bases and J 6 bases, leaving 20 bases between the germline ends. Per germline, CDR1 MNHEY and CDR2 SVGEGT. The CDR3 runs 15 residues. This chain's CDR3 is CASREIEPGRPEAFF. CDR3 DNA: TGTGCCAGCAGAGAAATTGAGCCAGGTAGGCCTGAAGCTTTCTTT.

The CDR3 sequence: CASTVGTGELFF. CDR3 coding DNA: TGTGCCAGCACCGTCGGTACCGGGGAGCTGTTTTTT. The chain joins TRBV12-3 or TRBV12-4 to TRBJ2-2; D call uncertain. This CDR3 is 12 amino acids long. The V gene lost 7 bases and the J gene lost 5 bases, with 8 bases spanning the gap.

The chain employs TRBV18 and TRBJ2-1; 11 bases are a match to TRBD1. Per germline, CDR1 KGHSH and CDR2 LQKENI. With V trimmed by 2 bases and J by 10 bases, 13 bases remained unmatched. The CDR3 consists of 17 residues. The CDR3 loop reads CASSPGTGGTMVWEQFF. The CDR3 coding sequence is TGTGCCAGCTCACCAGGGACAGGGGGAACCATGGTTTGGGAGCAGTTCTTC.

This chain joins TRBV4-3 and TRBJ2-4; TRBD1 agrees at 7 bases. J gave up 5 bases and V 4 bases, and 8 bases lay outside the gene matches. The CDR3 loop spans 15 amino acids. Germline V gene sequence: CDR1 LGHNA, CDR2 YSLEER. CDR3 amino acids: CASSLNRDSQNIQYF. The CDR3 DNA follows: TGCGCCAGCAGCCTAAACCGGGACAGCCAAAACATTCAGTACTTC.

The chain recombines TRBV27 with TRBJ2-3; D is possibly TRBD1 or TRBD2 (5 bases each). The V end lost 5 bases, the J end lost 6 bases, and 18 bases lay between the germline ends. The V gene's germline CDR1 is MNHEY and CDR2 SMNVEV (reference sequence). This CDR3 spans 15 amino acids. Here the CDR3 DNA reads TGTGCCAGCAGTCATGGTGGGGCGGGTGGGGATACGCAGTATTTT. Residues: CASSHGGAGGDTQYF.

This sequence joins TRBV7-2 and TRBJ2-7, with TRBD2 identical over 11 bases. V dropped 2 bases and J dropped 2; count of bases not matched to a gene: 2. Germline V CDR1 and CDR2: SGHTA, FQGNSA. The CDR3 covers 15 residues. The CDR3 loop reads CASSLQTSGAYEQYF. CDR3 DNA: TGTGCCAGCAGCTTACAGACTAGCGGGGCCTACGAGCAGTACTTC.

This chain joins TRBV5-1 and TRBJ2-5; 10 positions agree with TRBD2. Looked up from germline, CDR1 is SGHRS and CDR2 is YFSETQ. V lost 7 bases to trimming and J lost 2 bases; unmatched junction nucleotides: 8. The CDR3 covers 15 residues. This CDR3 reads CASLVPSGGQETQYF. As DNA, the CDR3 is TGCGCCAGCTTGGTGCCTAGCGGGGGACAAGAGACCCAGTACTTC. The entire variable domain, with the rest obtained from reference TRBV5-1 and TRBJ2-5, is as follows: KAGVTQTPRYLIKTRGQQVTLSCSPISGHRSVSWYQQTPGQGLQFLFEYFSETQRNKGNFPGRFSGRQFSNSRSEMNVSTLELGDSALYLCASLVPSGGQETQYFGPGTRLLVL.

This clonotype was seen a few times. The chain combines TRBV20-1 with TRBJ1-6; no reliable D call. The germline CDR1 and CDR2 sequences are DFQATT and SNEGSKA (reference sequence). V lost 1 base and J lost 7, with 11 bases in between. The CDR3 covers 14 residues. CDR3: CSARATLTNSPLHF. DNA for the CDR3: TGCAGTGCTAGAGCGACTCTCACCAATTCACCCCTCCACTTT.

This rearrangement joins TRBV2 to TRBJ2-3; D may be TRBD1 (5 bases). Trimming left V 7 bases short and J 2 bases short, with 19 bases between. This CDR3 region has 16 residues. In germline, CDR1 is SNHLY, CDR2 FYNNEI. The DNA for the CDR3 is TGTGCCAGCATTACGCAGGGTACGAGTGACACAGATACGCAGTATTTT. It specifies CASITQGTSDTDTQYF.

Comments on this clonotype: Since a much larger clone is just one base distant, this may be a read error. The chain recombines TRBV20-1 with TRBJ2-7; 9 positions agree with TRBD2. V shed 3 bases and J 7 bases; nucleotides not matched to a gene: 13. Germline V lookup: CDR1 DFQATT, CDR2 SNEGSKA (reference sequence). The CDR3 is 15 residues long. DNA for the CDR3: TGCAGTGCTAGTCACCCTAGCGGGGCGGACCATGAGCAGTACTTC. It codes for CSASHPSGADHEQYF.

The genes are TRBV6-5 and TRBJ2-1; tentative D call: TRBD1 (6 bases). Per the germline V gene, CDR1 is MNHEY and CDR2 is SVGAGI. The CDR3 runs to 13 residues. V was pared by 4 bases and J by 5 bases, with 9 bases between. DNA of the CDR3: TGTGCCAGCAGTTTCGGGACAAACAATGAGCAGTTCTTC. Protein product: CASSFGTNNEQFF.

This clonotype has a handful of counts. The chain has TRBV6-4 and TRBJ2-1, with 14 positions matching TRBD2. Germline loops: CDR1 MRHNA, CDR2 SNTAGT. The CDR3 length is 15 residues. Trimming removed 6 bases from V and 6 bases from J; junction bases left unmatched: 4. In DNA, the CDR3 is TGTGCCAGCAGCGCGACTAGCGGGGGGGGCAATGAGCAGTTCTTC. This codes for CASSATSGGGNEQFF.

The chain is built from TRBV20-1 and TRBJ2-7; TRBD2 agrees at 8 bases. V lost 6 bases to trimming and J lost 1 base; unmatched junction nucleotides: 5. Germline V gives CDR1 DFQATT, CDR2 SNEGSKA (reference sequence). The CDR3 has 13 residues. The DNA for the CDR3 is TGCAGTGCCCCCGGACTAGCATCCTACGAGCAGTACTTC. As protein: CSAPGLASYEQYF.

This chain connects TRBV11-2 to TRBJ2-1; D tentatively fits TRBD1 or TRBD2 (5 bases each). V lost 4 bases to trimming and J lost 7 bases, with 14 bases between them. Per the germline V gene, CDR1 is SGHAT and CDR2 is FQNNGV. There are 14 residues in the CDR3. The CDR3 reads CASSWAGPGNEQFF. DNA for the CDR3: TGTGCCAGCAGCTGGGCAGGGCCGGGGAATGAGCAGTTCTTC.

J is TRBJ2-1 and V is TRBV5-1; D is possibly TRBD1 or TRBD2 (5 bases each). The V end was cut by 0 bases, the J end by 4 bases, with 14 bases between. Looked up from germline, CDR1 is SGHRS and CDR2 is YFSETQ. The CDR3 covers 16 residues. The CDR3: CASSLAGTEQYNEQFF. The DNA for the CDR3 is TGCGCCAGCAGCTTGGCCGGGACGGAACAATACAATGAGCAGTTCTTC.

Ten or more counts support this clonotype. The CDR3 protein is CASSLGQGSQPQHF. CDR3 in DNA: TGCGCCAGCAGCTTGGGACAGGGGTCTCAGCCCCAGCATTTT. The genes are TRBV5-1 and TRBJ1-5, with 8 bases matching TRBD1. Trimming took 0 bases from V and 6 from J; bases not matched to a gene: 2. The CDR3 runs 14 residues. Looked up from germline, CDR1 is SGHRS and CDR2 is YFSETQ.

The V call is TRBV20-1, the J call TRBJ2-1, with 8 bases lining up with TRBD1. Trimming took 5 bases from V and 7 from J; bases not matched to a gene: 7. Germline V gene lookup returns CDR1 DFQATT and CDR2 SNEGSKA (reference sequence). This CDR3 comprises 13 residues. CDR3 residues: CSAPRTGSNEQFF. The CDR3 region has the DNA TGCAGTGCTCCCCGGACAGGGAGTAATGAGCAGTTCTTC.

The chain is built from TRBV7-2 and TRBJ2-2; D uncertain. CDR3 length: 13 amino acids. V lost 5 bases and J lost 6, with 10 bases in between. Looked up from germline, CDR1 is SGHTA and CDR2 is FQGNSA. CDR3: CASSLGQAGELFF. DNA of the CDR3: TGTGCCAGCAGCCTCGGGCAGGCCGGGGAGCTGTTTTTT.

The chain carries TRBV12-3 or TRBV12-4 and TRBJ2-2; D is perhaps TRBD2 (6 bases). The CDR3 runs to 15 residues. V lost 3 bases, J lost 7 bases, and 15 bases lay in between. The CDR3 here is CASSFLGTQVGELFF. CDR3 coding DNA: TGTGCCAGCAGTTTCCTCGGGACTCAGGTCGGGGAGCTGTTTTTT.

The chain has TRBV12-3 or TRBV12-4 and TRBJ1-1, with a weak D call TRBD1 (5 bases). This CDR3 comprises 11 residues. V lost 3 bases, J lost 7 bases, and 6 bases lay in between. The CDR3 region is CASSFGGEAFF. Here the CDR3 DNA reads TGTGCCAGCAGTTTTGGGGGTGAAGCTTTCTTT.

V and J are TRBV7-2 and TRBJ1-5; D is undetermined. The CDR3 runs 14 residues. The V gene lost 5 bases and the J gene lost 3 bases, with 11 bases spanning the gap. Germline V gives CDR1 SGHTA, CDR2 FQGNSA. CDR3 sequence reads: CASSIDIINQPQHF. CDR3 nucleotides: TGTGCCAGCAGCATTGACATAATCAATCAGCCCCAGCATTTT. The complete variable domain, with remaining parts taken from reference TRBV7-2 and TRBJ1-5, reads GAGVSQSPSNKVTEKGKDVELRCDPISGHTALYWYRQSLGQGLEFLIYFQGNSAPDKSGLPSDRFSAERTGGSVSTLTIQRTQQEDSAVYLCASSIDIINQPQHFGDGTRLSIL.